These 30 T cell receptor beta chains were all obtained from the same sample, sequenced in a study of blood T cells in healthy people across ages. PCR was performed a second time for roughly 7 to 12 cycles using a sample-barcoded 5' primer and a J-beta primer mix. TCRdb passed the 5' RACE reads through MiXCR, listing each CDR3 protein once. The sample yields approximately 490,000 distinct CDR3 sequences, more than 20% seen once. This same sample was also taken into another study, of T cells of mothers and their children.

Sequencing used blood. The receptor set was obtained from a boy younger than 18 in good health.

This clonotype occurred a few times. This sequence joins TRBV9 and TRBJ1-3; perhaps TRBD1 as D (5 bases). Germline lookup yields CDR1 SGDLS and CDR2 YYNGEE. The CDR3 loop spans 15 amino acids. The germline V and J ends were trimmed by 4 bases and 0 bases, with 11 bases remaining between them. The CDR3 nucleotides are TGTGCCAGCAGCAACCGGGACGGCTCTGGAAACACCATATATTTT. The encoded protein is CASSNRDGSGNTIYF.

In this sample, this clonotype turned up many times. The rearrangement joins TRBV4-3 to TRBJ2-2; D is unresolved. CDR1 is LGHNA and CDR2 is YSLEER in the germline V gene. CDR3 length: 11 amino acids. Trimming took off 2 bases at V and 6 bases at J, with 1 base between the two ends. CDR3 in DNA: TGCGCCAGCAGCCAACCCGGGGAGCTGTTTTTT. It codes for CASSQPGELFF.

The chain combines TRBV7-9 with TRBJ2-1; D remains unclear. V was trimmed by 5 bases and J by 4 bases, leaving 21 bases between them. The CDR3 is made up of 17 amino acids. The germline V gene encodes CDR1 SEHNR and CDR2 FQNEAQ (reference sequence). Written as DNA, the CDR3 is TGTGCCAGCAGCAAAACCTCGGAATATATATCATACAATGAGCAGTTCTTC. Translated, it gives CASSKTSEYISYNEQFF.

This chain links TRBV3-1 with TRBJ2-5; D assignment may be TRBD1 or TRBD2 (6 bases each). The CDR3 extends over 16 amino acids. Per the germline V gene, CDR1 is LGHDT and CDR2 is YNNKEL (reference sequence). Trimming took 1 base from V and 4 from J, leaving 16 bases between them. The DNA for the CDR3 is TGTGCCAGCAGCCAAGTAAGGCAGGGGAGGCGAGAGACCCAGTACTTC. This gives the protein CASSQVRQGRRETQYF.

Only one count was recorded for this clonotype. The CDR3 sequence: CASSQDGPASTDTQYF. The CDR3, as DNA: TGCGCCAGCAGCCAAGATGGGCCGGCGAGCACAGATACGCAGTATTTT. V and J are TRBV4-3 and TRBJ2-3; the D is unclear. CDR1 and CDR2 from the germline V gene are LGHNA and YSLEER. With 0 bases removed from V and 0 bases from J, the gap between germline ends came to 10 bases. This CDR3 has 16 amino acids.

This clonotype was counted only a few times. The chain is built from TRBV4-3 and TRBJ2-2, with D perhaps matching TRBD2 (6 bases). V dropped 0 bases and J dropped 4 bases, with 12 bases sitting between them. The CDR3 is 16 residues long. CDR1 and CDR2 (germline): LGHNA, YSLEER. CDR3 in amino acids: CASSQEELARTGELFF. Here the CDR3 DNA reads TGCGCCAGCAGCCAAGAGGAACTAGCCCGCACCGGGGAGCTGTTTTTT.

This chain connects TRBV5-1 to TRBJ2-3, with D perhaps matching TRBD1 (5 bases). Germline CDR1 SGHRS, CDR2 YFSETQ. The CDR3 is made up of 13 amino acids. The ends were cut back, 3 bases at V and 10 bases at J, with 15 bases in the middle. In DNA form, the CDR3 reads TGCGCCAGCAGCTACCCGCAGGGAACTGCGCAGTATTTT. This gives the protein CASSYPQGTAQYF. The whole variable domain, remainder taken from reference TRBV5-1 and TRBJ2-3, is KAGVTQTPRYLIKTRGQQVTLSCSPISGHRSVSWYQQTPGQGLQFLFEYFSETQRNKGNFPGRFSGRQFSNSRSEMNVSTLELGDSALYLCASSYPQGTAQYFGPGTRLTVL.

This clonotype came up a few times. The CDR3 DNA reads TGTGCCAGCAGCCGTGGGGGGAGCGGAAGAGAAAAACTGTTTTTT. Encoded protein: CASSRGGSGREKLFF. The chain carries TRBV9 and TRBJ1-4; a possible D gene is TRBD1 (5 bases). Germline CDR1 and CDR2: SGDLS and YYNGEE. There are 15 residues in the CDR3. V was cut by 4 bases and J by 8 bases, with 18 bases left in between.

CDR3 sequence reads: CASSPTAGMETQYF. DNA of the CDR3: TGTGCCAGCAGTCCTACAGCGGGGATGGAGACCCAGTACTTC. The genes are TRBV12-3 or TRBV12-4 and TRBJ2-5; TRBD2 aligns across 7 bases. This CDR3 spans 14 amino acids. After removal of 5 bases from V and 5 bases from J, the junction contained 8 bases not matched to a gene.

This clonotype was detected only a few times. J is TRBJ2-7 and V is TRBV18; D call uncertain. The CDR3 length is 18 residues. Germline values: CDR1 KGHSH, CDR2 LQKENI. The V end was cut by 6 bases, the J end by 4 bases, with 28 bases between. The CDR3 loop reads CASSASGEFVVGRYEQYF. The CDR3 region has the DNA TGTGCCAGCTCGGCCAGTGGGGAATTCGTCGTTGGACGATACGAGCAGTACTTC. The full variable domain, in which reference TRBV18 and TRBJ2-7 provide the parts outside the CDR3, is NAGVMQNPRHLVRRRGQEARLRCSPMKGHSHVYWYRQLPEEGLKFMVYLQKENIIDESGMPKERFSAEFPKEGPSILRIQQVVRGDSAAYFCASSASGEFVVGRYEQYFGPGTRLTVT.

V gene TRBV7-9 combines with J gene TRBJ1-3; D is uncertain. Germline V CDR1 and CDR2: SEHNR, FQNEAQ (reference sequence). This CDR3 contains 14 residues. Trimming stripped 3 bases from V and 1 base from J, with 7 bases between. This CDR3 is CASSFPYSGNTIYF. CDR3 sequence (DNA): TGTGCCAGCAGCTTTCCGTATTCTGGAAACACCATATATTTT.

V and J are TRBV4-2 and TRBJ2-1, with 9 nucleotides matching TRBD2. This CDR3 spans 15 amino acids. Per the germline V gene, CDR1 is LGHNA and CDR2 is YNFKEQ. J lost 6 bases, V lost 2 bases, and 5 bases had no gene match. The chain's CDR3 is CASSQSGGGANEQFF. CDR3 in DNA: TGTGCCAGCAGCCAATCCGGCGGGGGGGCCAATGAGCAGTTCTTC.

This clonotype has only a few counts. This chain uses TRBV12-3 or TRBV12-4 with TRBJ2-5; 7 bases line up with TRBD2. The tail of the sequence fits TRBJ2-7 better, so the J call may be wrong. This CDR3 has 13 amino acids. CDR3 coding DNA: TGTGCCAGCACCCGTGCGGGGGCCTACGAGCAGTACTTC. Translation: CASTRAGAYEQYF.

This clonotype was detected many times. The chain joins TRBV27 to TRBJ2-7; TRBD1 agrees at 12 bases. V shed 5 bases, J shed 7 bases, and the junction held 12 bases outside the gene matches. Germline V gives CDR1 MNHEY, CDR2 SMNVEV (reference sequence). The CDR3 has 16 amino acids. CDR3 in amino acids: CASSHRGTGGRWEQYF. The DNA of the CDR3 is TGTGCCAGCAGTCACCGCGGGACAGGGGGCCGATGGGAGCAGTACTTC.

The rearrangement uses TRBV4-3 and TRBJ2-7; no reliable D call. Germline V lookup: CDR1 LGHNA, CDR2 YSLEER. This CDR3 has 13 amino acids. Trimming removed 3 bases at V and 2 bases at J, with 8 bases between. CDR3 nucleotides: TGCGCCAGCAGCCACGATCTAGCCTACGAGCAGTACTTC. Translating gives CASSHDLAYEQYF.

The V call is TRBV2, the J call TRBJ2-1, with 7 bases identical to TRBD1. TRBJ2-7 explains the end of the DNA better; the J call may be wrong. The CDR3 totals 14 residues. Germline V gene sequence: CDR1 SNHLY, CDR2 FYNNEI. The CDR3 sequence is CASFPGQYSYEQYF. For the CDR3, the DNA is TGTGCCAGTTTCCCGGGACAGTACTCCTACGAGCAGTACTTC.

This clonotype was counted ten times or more. The chain employs TRBV7-3 and TRBJ2-5; D is perhaps TRBD1 or TRBD2 (5 bases each). Looked up from germline, CDR1 is SGHTA and CDR2 is FQGTGA. CDR3 length equals 13 residues. V lost 3 bases and J 5 bases, leaving 10 bases between the germline ends. For the CDR3, the DNA is TGTGCCAGCAGCTTGGGGGTTCGGGAGACCCAGTACTTC. It codes for CASSLGVRETQYF.

As regards this clonotype: Its ends do not fully match the called genes, so a read error is possible. The V gene is TRBV20-1, the J gene TRBJ2-4; the D gene is possibly TRBD1 (8 bases). CDR1 and CDR2 (germline): DFQATT, SNEGSKA (reference sequence). The CDR3 has 14 residues. Written as DNA, the CDR3 is TGCAGCGAGGGGGGAGGGCAGGGGGCAAACATTCGGTACTTC. Amino acid sequence: CSEGGGQGANIRYF.

The sample holds many counts of this clonotype. CDR3 residues: CASSQDRGDTQYF. DNA for the CDR3: TGCGCCAGCAGCCAAGATCGGGGAGATACGCAGTATTTT. V gene TRBV4-3 combines with J gene TRBJ2-3, with D possibly TRBD2 on 5 matching bases. V lost 0 bases to trimming and J lost 5 bases, with 6 bases between them. The CDR3 is 13 amino acids. Germline CDR1 reads LGHNA; CDR2 reads YSLEER.

This clonotype showed up just a few times. This chain joins TRBV6-6 and TRBJ2-5, with 7 positions matching TRBD2. With the DNA end fitting TRBJ2-7 better, the J assignment may be wrong. Germline-derived CDR1 and CDR2 are MNHNY and SVGAGI (reference sequence). This CDR3 is built from 14 residues. CDR3 bases: TGTGCCAGCGGGGGGGTATATCCCTCCTACGAGCAGTACTTC. Translation: CASGGVYPSYEQYF.

This chain connects TRBV20-1 to TRBJ2-5; tentative D call: TRBD1 (6 bases). Deletions cut 3 bases from V and 0 bases from J, with 17 bases between. The CDR3 totals 16 residues. Germline V lookup: CDR1 DFQATT, CDR2 SNEGSKA (reference sequence). The CDR3 DNA reads TGCAGTGCTAGTTCGCGGGCAGGGGTTTACCAAGAGACCCAGTACTTC. Amino acid sequence: CSASSRAGVYQETQYF.

V and J are TRBV5-4 and TRBJ2-5, with TRBD2 matching over 9 bases. In germline, CDR1 is SGHNT, CDR2 YYREEE (reference sequence). This CDR3 comprises 14 residues. With V trimmed by 2 bases and J by 10 bases, 9 bases remained unmatched. In DNA, the CDR3 is TGTGCCAGCAGCTTTAGCGGGAGTTCCGGTGTCCAGTACTTC. Protein sequence: CASSFSGSSGVQYF.

This clonotype was picked up a small number of times. For the CDR3, the DNA is TGTGCCAGCAGCCTCTCAGCAGTCTCTGGAAACACCATATATTTT. Its protein is CASSLSAVSGNTIYF. The rearrangement uses TRBV7-9 and TRBJ1-3; no firm D call. There are 15 residues in the CDR3. V shed 5 bases and J shed 0 bases, with 11 bases lying between them. Per the germline V gene, CDR1 is SEHNR and CDR2 is FQNEAQ (reference sequence). Variable domain in full (rest from reference TRBV7-9 and TRBJ1-3): DTGVSQNPRHKITKRGQNVTFRCDPISEHNRLYWYRQTLGQGPEFLTYFQNEAQLEKSRLLSDRFSAERPKGSFSTLEIQRTEQGDSAMYLCASSLSAVSGNTIYFGEGSWLTVV.

This clonotype was seen a handful of times. The rearrangement uses TRBV4-3 and TRBJ1-1; D remains unclear. V lost 4 bases, J lost 2 bases, and 14 bases lay in between. Germline V CDR1 and CDR2: LGHNA, YSLEER. This CDR3 contains 15 residues. CDR3 protein: CASSPSGRDNTEAFF. DNA for the CDR3: TGCGCCAGCAGCCCGTCGGGGAGAGACAACACTGAAGCTTTCTTT.

This clonotype has just a few counts. V is TRBV5-1 and J is TRBJ1-4; TRBD1 might be the D (5 bases). This CDR3 contains 15 residues. Trimming removed 0 bases from V and 6 bases from J, with 12 bases in between. The germline V gene has CDR1 SGHRS and CDR2 YFSETQ. This CDR3 reads CASSLGRGRDEKLFF. The CDR3 nucleotides are TGCGCCAGCAGCTTGGGTAGGGGCAGGGATGAAAAACTGTTTTTT.

As regards this clonotype: One junction end disagrees with the germline gene, perhaps due to a read error. The rearrangement links TRBV2 to TRBJ2-7, with D unclear. The CDR3 totals 14 residues. Germline V gene sequence: CDR1 SNHLY, CDR2 FYNNEI. CDR3: CASSEAGGAYEHYF. DNA for the CDR3: TGTGCCAGCAGTGAAGCGGGCGGAGCCTACGAGCATTACTTC.

This clonotype was picked up a small number of times. J is TRBJ2-2 and V is TRBV7-9, with 12 nucleotides matching TRBD2. This CDR3 has 17 residues. Germline CDR1 reads SEHNR; CDR2 reads FQNEAQ (reference sequence). The junction had 9 bases not matched to a gene; V was cut back by 3 bases and J by 7 bases. The CDR3 bases are TGTGCCAGCAGCTTGGGACTAGCGGGTTATCGTGGCGGGGAGCTGTTTTTT. Residues: CASSLGLAGYRGGELFF.

The chain employs TRBV12-3 or TRBV12-4 and TRBJ2-1, with TRBD2 identical over 10 bases. V lost 7 bases to trimming and J lost 6 bases; unmatched junction nucleotides: 9. This CDR3 has 15 amino acids. The CDR3, as DNA: TGTGCCAGCAACCAAGAAGGGACTAGCGCCAATGAGCAGTTCTTC. This gives the protein CASNQEGTSANEQFF.

Only a few counts were recorded for this clonotype. The chain links TRBV12-5 to TRBJ2-2, with 9 bases lining up with TRBD1. V lost 5 bases to trimming and J lost 6 bases; unmatched junction nucleotides: 7. CDR1 LGHNT and CDR2 FRNRAP come from the germline V gene. The CDR3 runs 15 residues. This CDR3 is CASGPGQGLAGELFF. CDR3 nucleotides: TGTGCTAGTGGTCCGGGACAGGGCCTGGCCGGGGAGCTGTTTTTT.

J is TRBJ1-5 and V is TRBV19; D remains unclear. Trimming took 6 bases from V and 0 from J, leaving 9 bases between them. This CDR3 is 14 amino acids long. CDR1 is LNHDA and CDR2 is SQIVND in the germline V gene (reference sequence). CDR3 region: CASSSVYSNQPQHF. CDR3 nucleotide sequence: TGTGCCAGTAGCAGTGTATATAGCAATCAGCCCCAGCATTTT.